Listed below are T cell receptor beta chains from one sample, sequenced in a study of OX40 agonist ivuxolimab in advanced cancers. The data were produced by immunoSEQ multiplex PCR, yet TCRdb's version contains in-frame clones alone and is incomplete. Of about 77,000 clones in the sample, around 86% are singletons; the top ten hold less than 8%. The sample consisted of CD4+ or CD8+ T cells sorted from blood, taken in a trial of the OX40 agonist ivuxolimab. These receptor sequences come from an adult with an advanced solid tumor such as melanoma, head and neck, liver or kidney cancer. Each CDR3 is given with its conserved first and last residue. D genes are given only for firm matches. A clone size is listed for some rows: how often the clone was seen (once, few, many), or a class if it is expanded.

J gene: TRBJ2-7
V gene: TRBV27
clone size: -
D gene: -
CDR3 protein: CASSRADPSTEQYF
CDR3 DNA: TGTGCCAGCAGTCGGGCGGATCCCAGCACAGAGCAGTACTTC

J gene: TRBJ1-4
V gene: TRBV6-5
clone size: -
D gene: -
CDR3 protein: CASRLSYTNEKLFF
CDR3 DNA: TGTGCCAGCAGGTTAAGTTATACTAATGAAAAACTGTTTTTT

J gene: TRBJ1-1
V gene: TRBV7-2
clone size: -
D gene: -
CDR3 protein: CASTLVRDTEAFF
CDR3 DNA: TGTGCCAGCACCCTAGTGAGGGACACTGAAGCTTTCTTT

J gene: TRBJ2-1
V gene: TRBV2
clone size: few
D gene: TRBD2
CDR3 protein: CASSRLAGGYNEQFF
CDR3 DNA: TGTGCCAGCAGTAGACTAGCGGGGGGCTACAATGAGCAGTTCTTC

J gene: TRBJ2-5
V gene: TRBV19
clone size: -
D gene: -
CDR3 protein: CASSIWQKETQYF
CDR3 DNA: TGTGCCAGTAGTATTTGGCAGAAAGAGACCCAGTACTTC

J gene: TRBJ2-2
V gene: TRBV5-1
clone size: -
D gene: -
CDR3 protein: CASSPQPNTGELFF
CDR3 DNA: TGCGCCAGCAGTCCCCAGCCCAACACCGGGGAGCTGTTTTTT

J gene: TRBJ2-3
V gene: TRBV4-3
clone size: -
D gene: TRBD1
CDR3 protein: CASSPLPGQGSTDTQYF
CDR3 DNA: TGCGCCAGCAGCCCCTTGCCGGGACAGGGCAGCACAGATACGCAGTATTTT

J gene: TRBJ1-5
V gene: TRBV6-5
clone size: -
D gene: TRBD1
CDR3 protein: CASSYSPGGSQPQHF
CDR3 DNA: TGTGCCAGCAGTTACAGTCCAGGGGGCTCTCAGCCCCAGCATTTT

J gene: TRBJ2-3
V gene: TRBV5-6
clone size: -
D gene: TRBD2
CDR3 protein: CASSFGPSGRGSDTQYF
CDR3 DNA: TGTGCCAGCAGCTTTGGTCCTAGCGGGAGGGGATCAGATACGCAGTATTTT

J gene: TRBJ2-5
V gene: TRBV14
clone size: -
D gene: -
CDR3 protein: CASSPRGEETQYF
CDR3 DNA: TGTGCCAGCAGCCCCAGGGGAGAAGAGACCCAGTACTTC

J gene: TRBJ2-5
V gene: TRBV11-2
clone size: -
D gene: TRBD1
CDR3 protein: CASSWLRGGAMIQETQYF
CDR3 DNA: TGTGCCAGCAGCTGGCTCCGAGGGGGCGCGATGATCCAAGAGACCCAGTACTTC

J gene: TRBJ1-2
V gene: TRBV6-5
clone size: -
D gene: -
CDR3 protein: CASSYDRGKYGYTF
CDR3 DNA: TGTGCCAGCAGTTACGACAGAGGGAAGTATGGCTACACCTTC

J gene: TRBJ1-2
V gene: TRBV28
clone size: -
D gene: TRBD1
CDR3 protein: CASSLTGGYGYTF
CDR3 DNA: TGTGCCAGCAGCCTGACAGGGGGTTATGGCTACACCTTC

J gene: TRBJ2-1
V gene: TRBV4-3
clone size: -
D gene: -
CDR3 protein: CASSQESDGFLSEDEQFF
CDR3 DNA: TGCGCCAGCAGCCAAGAATCGGACGGGTTCCTCTCCGAGGATGAGCAGTTCTTC

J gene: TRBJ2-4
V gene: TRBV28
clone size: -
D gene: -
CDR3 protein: CASSLFQVNIQYF
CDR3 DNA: TGTGCCAGCAGTTTATTCCAAGTGAACATTCAGTACTTC

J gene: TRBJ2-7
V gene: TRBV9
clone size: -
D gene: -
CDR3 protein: CASSVGVRGGFSYEQYF
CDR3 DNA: TGTGCCAGCAGCGTAGGCGTTAGGGGGGGCTTTTCCTACGAGCAGTACTTC

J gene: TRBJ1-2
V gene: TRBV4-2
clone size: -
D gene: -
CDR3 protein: CASSQVSQGTDYGYTF
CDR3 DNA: TGTGCCAGCAGCCAAGTGAGCCAGGGCACCGACTATGGCTACACCTTC

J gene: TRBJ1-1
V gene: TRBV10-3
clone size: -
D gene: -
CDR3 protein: CAISDTRRLNTEAFF
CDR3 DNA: TGTGCCATCAGTGACACCCGGAGACTGAACACTGAAGCTTTCTTT

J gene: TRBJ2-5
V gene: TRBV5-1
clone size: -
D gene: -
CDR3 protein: CASSLSGSRETQYF
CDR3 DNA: TGCGCCAGCAGCCTATCGGGATCCCGAGAGACCCAGTACTTC

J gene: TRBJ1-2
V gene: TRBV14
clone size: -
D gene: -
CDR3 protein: CASGGRSYGYTF
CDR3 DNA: TGTGCCAGCGGAGGACGGAGCTATGGCTACACCTTC

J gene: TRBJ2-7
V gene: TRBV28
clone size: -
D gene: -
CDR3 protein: CASRSVPGTYEQYF
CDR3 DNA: TGTGCCAGCAGATCTGTACCGGGTACCTACGAGCAGTACTTC

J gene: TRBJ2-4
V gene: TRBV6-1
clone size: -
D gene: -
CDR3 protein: CASSVGGPLQYF
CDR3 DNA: TGTGCCAGCAGTGTCGGGGGTCCACTTCAGTACTTC

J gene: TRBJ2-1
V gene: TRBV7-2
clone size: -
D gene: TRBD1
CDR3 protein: CASRVAQGGYNEQFF
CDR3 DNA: TGTGCCAGCAGAGTGGCACAGGGGGGATACAATGAGCAGTTCTTC

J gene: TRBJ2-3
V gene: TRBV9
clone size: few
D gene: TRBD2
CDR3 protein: CASSVEGLAGVGSTDTQYF
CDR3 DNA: TGTGCCAGCAGCGTAGAGGGACTAGCGGGAGTTGGGAGCACAGATACGCAGTATTTT

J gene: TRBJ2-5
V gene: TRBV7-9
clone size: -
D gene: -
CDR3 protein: CASSFPVGRWETQYF
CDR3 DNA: TGTGCCAGCAGCTTTCCCGTGGGGAGGTGGGAGACCCAGTACTTC

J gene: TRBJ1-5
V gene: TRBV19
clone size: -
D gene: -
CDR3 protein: CASSISFNQPQHF
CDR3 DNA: TGTGCCAGTAGTATAAGTTTCAATCAGCCCCAGCATTTT

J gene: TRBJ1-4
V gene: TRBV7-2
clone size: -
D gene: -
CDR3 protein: CASSLDNLKLFF
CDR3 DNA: TGTGCCAGCAGCTTAGACAATCTAAAACTGTTTTTT

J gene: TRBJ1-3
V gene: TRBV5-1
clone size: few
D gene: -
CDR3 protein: CASSLDHLAGNTIYF
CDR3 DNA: TGCGCCAGCAGCTTGGATCATCTTGCTGGAAACACCATATATTTT

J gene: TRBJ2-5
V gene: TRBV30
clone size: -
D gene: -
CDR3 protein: CAWTVRLGQGGKETQYF
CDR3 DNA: TGTGCCTGGACCGTACGACTTGGGCAGGGGGGTAAAGAGACCCAGTACTTC

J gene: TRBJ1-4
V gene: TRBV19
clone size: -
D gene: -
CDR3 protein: CASSITGSNEKLFF
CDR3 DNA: TGTGCCAGTAGTATCACAGGGTCTAATGAAAAACTGTTTTTT

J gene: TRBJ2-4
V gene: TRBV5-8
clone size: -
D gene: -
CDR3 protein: CASSLDRGTAKNIQYF
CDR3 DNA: TGTGCCAGCAGCTTGGATAGGGGGACGGCCAAAAACATTCAGTACTTC

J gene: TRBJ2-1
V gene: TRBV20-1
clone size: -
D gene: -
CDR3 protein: CSALSYNEQFF
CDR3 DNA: TGCAGTGCTCTTTCCTACAATGAGCAGTTCTTC

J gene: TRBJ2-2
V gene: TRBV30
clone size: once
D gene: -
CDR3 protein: CAWSVRGAWTGELFF
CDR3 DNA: TGTGCCTGGAGTGTACGGGGGGCATGGACCGGGGAGCTGTTTTTT

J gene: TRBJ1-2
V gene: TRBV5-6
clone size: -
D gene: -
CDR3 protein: CASSFRRVDGYTF
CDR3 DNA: TGTGCCAGCAGCTTTAGGAGGGTCGATGGCTACACCTTC

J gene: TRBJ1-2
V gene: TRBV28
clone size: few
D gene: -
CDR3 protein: CASTLDRLEGYTF
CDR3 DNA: TGTGCCAGCACCTTAGACAGGTTGGAAGGCTACACCTTC

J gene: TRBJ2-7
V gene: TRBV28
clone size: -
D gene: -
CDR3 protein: CASSLFPSGTGGHEQYF
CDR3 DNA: TGTGCCAGCAGTTTATTTCCTAGCGGAACGGGGGGCCACGAGCAGTACTTC

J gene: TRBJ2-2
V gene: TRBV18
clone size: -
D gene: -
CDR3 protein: CASSPQGTVRSDTGELFF
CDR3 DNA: TGTGCCAGCTCACCACAGGGGACCGTTAGATCGGACACCGGGGAGCTGTTTTTT

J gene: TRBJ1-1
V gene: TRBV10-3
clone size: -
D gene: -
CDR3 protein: CAIRGILRDTEAFF
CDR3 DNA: TGTGCCATCAGGGGGATTTTGAGGGACACTGAAGCTTTCTTT

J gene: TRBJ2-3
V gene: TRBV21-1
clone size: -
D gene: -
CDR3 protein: CASSKGTGFTDTQYF
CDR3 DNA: TGTGCCAGCAGCAAGGGGACAGGGTTCACAGATACGCAGTATTTT

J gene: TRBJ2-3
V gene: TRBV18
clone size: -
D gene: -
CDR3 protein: CASSPEDTQYF
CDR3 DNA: TGTGCCAGCTCACCAGAAGATACGCAGTATTTT

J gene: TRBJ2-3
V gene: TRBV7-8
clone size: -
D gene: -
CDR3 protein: CASSLGASTDTQYF
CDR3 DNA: TGTGCCAGCAGCTTAGGGGCTAGCACAGATACGCAGTATTTT

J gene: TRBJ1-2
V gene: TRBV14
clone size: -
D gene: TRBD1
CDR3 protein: CASSQRTGGLDYGYTF
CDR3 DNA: TGTGCCAGCAGCCAACGGACAGGGGGTCTAGACTATGGCTACACCTTC

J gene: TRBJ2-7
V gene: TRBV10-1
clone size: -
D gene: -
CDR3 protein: CASSEAQGSSYEQYF
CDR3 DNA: TGCGCCAGCAGTGAAGCACAGGGAAGCTCCTACGAGCAGTACTTC

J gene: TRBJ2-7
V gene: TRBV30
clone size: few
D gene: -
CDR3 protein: CAWSVGGLSYEQYF
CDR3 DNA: TGTGCCTGGAGTGTAGGCGGACTCTCCTACGAGCAGTACTTC

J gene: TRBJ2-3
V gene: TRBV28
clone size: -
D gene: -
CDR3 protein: CASSFGLGTDTQYF
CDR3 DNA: TGTGCCAGCAGTTTTGGTTTGGGCACAGATACGCAGTATTTT

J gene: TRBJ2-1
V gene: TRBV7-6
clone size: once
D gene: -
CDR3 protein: CASSPRSSYNEQFF
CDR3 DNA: TGTGCCAGCAGCCCTCGCAGCTCCTACAATGAGCAGTTCTTC